Listed here are 12 T cell receptor beta chains from one sample, sequenced in a study of blood T cell repertoires in COVID-19. TCRdb's table, derived via immunoSEQ multiplex PCR, lists solely in-frame clones and lacks some. The data hold 50,000 to 65,000 clones, with more than 70% observed a single time. Sequenced input: peripheral blood. The receptors come from a man in his 60s with COVID-19, enrolled during active disease.

The V gene is TRBV29-1, the J gene TRBJ1-1, with TRBD1 matching 7 bases. Trimming at V came to 6 bases and at J to 11 bases, leaving 9 bases not matched to a gene. Germline V lookup: CDR1 SQVTM, CDR2 ANQGSEA. This CDR3 spans 11 amino acids. The CDR3 DNA reads TGCAGCGTGGGACAGCCCCCGAGGGCTTTCTTT. Its protein product is CSVGQPPRAFF.

This sequence joins TRBV24-1 and TRBJ1-2; the D is unclear. This CDR3 is built from 11 residues. Germline assignment: CDR1 KGHDR and CDR2 SFDVKD. Trimming took off 4 bases at V and 4 bases at J, with 3 bases between the two ends. In DNA form, the CDR3 reads TGTGCCACCAGTGACATCTATGGCTACACCTTC. Translated: CATSDIYGYTF.

Worth noting for this clone: Other DNA sequences within the sample encode an identical CDR3. The chain couples TRBV14 to TRBJ1-5; D is possibly TRBD1 (6 bases). CDR3 length equals 13 residues. Germline V gene sequence: CDR1 SGHDN, CDR2 FVKESK. The V end was cut by 1 base, the J end by 7 bases, with 8 bases between. CDR3 nucleotide sequence: TGTGCCAGCAGCCAAGTACAGGGACAGCCCCAGCATTTT. Translation: CASSQVQGQPQHF.

A single count supports this clone. This sequence joins TRBV7-9 and TRBJ1-2; the D is unclear. Trimming removed 3 bases from V and 3 bases from J, with 5 bases in between. CDR3 length equals 12 residues. Germline CDR1 and CDR2: SEHNR and FQNEAQ (reference sequence). The CDR3 nucleotides are TGTGCCAGCAGCTTGGCGGACTATGGCTACACCTTC. Protein: CASSLADYGYTF.

In its sample, this clone was seen once. The rearrangement links TRBV6-5 to TRBJ1-1; D remains unclear. Germline V gives CDR1 MNHEY, CDR2 SVGAGI. Deletions cut 7 bases from V and 0 bases from J, with 12 bases between. The CDR3 sequence is 14 residues long. CDR3 DNA: TGTGCCAGCACGGGTGTGATTATGAACACTGAAGCTTTCTTT. Translation: CASTGVIMNTEAFF.

The rearrangement uses TRBV6-5 and TRBJ1-1; the match to TRBD1 covers 11 bases. V dropped 6 bases and J dropped 8; count of bases not matched to a gene: 5. In germline, CDR1 is MNHEY, CDR2 SVGAGI. The CDR3 runs 13 residues. This CDR3 reads CASRGTGGREAFF. CDR3 bases: TGTGCCAGCAGGGGGACAGGGGGACGGGAAGCTTTCTTT.

Written as DNA, the CDR3 is TGTGCCAGCAGCACCCAAACAGTCACGAACACTGAAGCTTTCTTT. It specifies CASSTQTVTNTEAFF. This chain connects TRBV21-1 to TRBJ1-1; no check of the table's D call, TRBD1, against the DNA was made. TRBV21-1 is recorded as a pseudogene. This CDR3 comprises 15 residues.

V usage is TRBV14 and J usage is TRBJ2-5, with 14 bases that match TRBD2. Germline CDR1 SGHDN, CDR2 FVKESK. Losses at the gene ends were 4 bases for V and 9 bases for J; bases not matched to a gene: 4. The CDR3 spans 14 residues. This CDR3 is CASSPTSGRAPQYF. The CDR3 bases are TGTGCCAGCAGCCCGACTAGCGGGAGGGCCCCCCAGTACTTC.

This rearrangement joins TRBV7-6 to TRBJ2-5; D uncertain. V lost 1 base, J lost 9 bases, and 18 bases lay in between. Per the germline V gene, CDR1 is SGHVS and CDR2 is FNYEAQ. CDR3 size: 15 residues. CDR3 DNA: TGTGCCAGCAGCTTAGACGTCGGGTTGGGTTTGCCCCAGTACTTC. Translation: CASSLDVGLGLPQYF. Variable domain in full (rest from reference TRBV7-6 and TRBJ2-5): GAGVSQSPRYKVTKRGQDVALRCDPISGHVSLYWYRQALGQGPEFLTYFNYEAQQDKSGLPNDRFSAERPEGSISTLTIQRTEQRDSAMYRCASSLDVGLGLPQYFGPGTRLLVL.

The rearrangement joins TRBV5-1 to TRBJ2-2, with TRBD2 matching 13 bases. The CDR3 extends over 15 amino acids. Germline values: CDR1 SGHRS, CDR2 YFSETQ. The junction had 3 bases not matched to a gene; V was cut back by 4 bases and J by 6 bases. The CDR3 coding sequence is TGCGCCAGCAGCCCCGGACTAGCGGGGGCCGGGGAGCTGTTTTTT. Its translation: CASSPGLAGAGELFF.

The rearrangement uses TRBV6-1 and TRBJ1-6; D gene unclear. This CDR3 comprises 15 residues. V shed 3 bases and J shed 10 bases, with 16 bases lying between them. Germline V gene data show CDR1 as MNHNS and CDR2 as SASEGT. The CDR3 sequence: CASSDEAYNGSPLHF. CDR3 nucleotide sequence: TGTGCCAGCAGTGATGAGGCTTATAACGGATCACCCCTCCACTTT.

This rearrangement joins TRBV5-4 to TRBJ2-2; 7 bases align to TRBD2. Germline V gene lookup returns CDR1 SGHNT and CDR2 YYREEE (reference sequence). After removal of 2 bases from V and 0 bases from J, the junction contained 4 bases not matched to a gene. The CDR3 length is 16 residues. CDR3 bases: TGTGCCAGCAGCTTAGCACGGGGGGCGAACACCGGGGAGCTGTTTTTT. Translation gives CASSLARGANTGELFF.